These 27 T cell receptor beta chains originate from one sample sequenced in a study of control samples from healthy donors and cancer patients. Generated by immunoSEQ multiplex PCR, the TCRdb table keeps only in-frame clones and is missing some. Of 400,000 to 450,000 clones in the sample, about nine tenths were seen once. The sample was PBMCs. All receptors come from a man in his forties with head and neck cancer.

The count of this clone is one. V and J are TRBV24-1 and TRBJ2-1, with 8 bases identical to TRBD2. Germline CDR1 and CDR2: KGHDR and SFDVKD. The CDR3 length is 16 residues. V lost 5 bases, J lost 2 bases, and 7 bases stayed unmatched. The DNA for the CDR3 is TGTGCCACCAGTGGGGGAGCGGGAGTTGCCTACAATGAGCAGTTCTTC. Its translation: CATSGGAGVAYNEQFF.

The rearrangement joins TRBV9 to TRBJ2-7; D may be TRBD2 (6 bases). Per germline, CDR1 SGDLS and CDR2 YYNGEE. Trimming removed 3 bases from V and 4 bases from J, with 11 bases in between. The CDR3 is 13 residues long. The CDR3 spells CASSAGDLYEQYF. CDR3 nucleotide sequence: TGTGCCAGCAGCGCGGGGGACCTATACGAGCAGTACTTC.

In its sample, this clone was seen a few times. The V and J genes are TRBV14 and TRBJ1-1; D is unresolved. There are 13 residues in the CDR3. V was cut by 1 base and J by 5 bases, with 8 bases left in between. The germline V gene encodes CDR1 SGHDN and CDR2 FVKESK. The CDR3 DNA sequence: TGTGCCAGCAGCCAAGCTGGAGTGACTGAAGCTTTCTTT. It translates to CASSQAGVTEAFF. The full variable domain, rest sourced from reference TRBV14 and TRBJ1-1, is EAGVTQFPSHSVIEKGQTVTLRCDPISGHDNLYWYRRVMGKEIKFLLHFVKESKQDESGMPNNRFLAERTGGTYSTLKVQPAELEDSGVYFCASSQAGVTEAFFGQGTRLTVV.

The chain links TRBV9 to TRBJ2-1, with 8 bases matching TRBD2. The CDR3 is 16 residues long. Germline CDR1 and CDR2: SGDLS and YYNGEE. The ends lost 2 bases at V and 5 bases at J; junction bases unmatched: 9. The chain's CDR3 is CASSVLSERENNEQFF. The CDR3 nucleotides are TGTGCCAGCAGCGTCCTATCTGAGCGGGAGAACAATGAGCAGTTCTTC.

The chain couples TRBV9 to TRBJ1-1; a weak D match, TRBD1 (5 bases). V was shortened by 7 bases and J by 5 bases, with 12 bases between the two germline ends. Germline V gives CDR1 SGDLS, CDR2 YYNGEE. The CDR3 spans 12 residues. CDR3 DNA sequence: TGTGCCAGCGGGGGGGAATTAACTGAAGCTTTCTTT. Residues: CASGGELTEAFF.

V and J are TRBV19 and TRBJ1-4; a possible D gene is TRBD1 (5 bases). V lost 5 bases and J 5 bases, leaving 12 bases between the germline ends. CDR1 is LNHDA and CDR2 is SQIVND in the germline V gene (reference sequence). The CDR3 runs 14 residues. The CDR3 coding sequence is TGTGCCAGTAGTCCCCGGGACTGGAATGAAAAACTGTTTTTT. It specifies CASSPRDWNEKLFF.

This rearrangement joins TRBV14 to TRBJ2-1; D not resolved. The length of the CDR3 is 13 residues. The germline gives CDR1 SGHDN, CDR2 FVKESK. Trimming pared 10 bases from V and 2 bases from J, leaving 12 bases between. CDR3 residues: CATSRAPYNEQFF. The CDR3 coding sequence is TGTGCCACCTCACGGGCCCCCTACAATGAGCAGTTCTTC.

J is TRBJ2-7 and V is TRBV6-5; 7 bases map to TRBD1. Germline assignment: CDR1 MNHEY and CDR2 SVGAGI. Trimming removed 7 bases from V and 6 bases from J; junction bases left unmatched: 15. This CDR3 has 15 amino acids. CDR3 coding DNA: TGTGCCAGCAACAGGGGAGAGGGAAGGGTCAGCGAGCAGTACTTC. This gives the protein CASNRGEGRVSEQYF.

The chain joins TRBV27 to TRBJ2-7; D unresolved. Between the trimmed V and J ends, which lost 3 bases and 0 bases, there was a span of 6 bases. There are 13 residues in the CDR3. The germline CDR1 and CDR2 sequences are MNHEY and SMNVEV (reference sequence). The CDR3 DNA is TGTGCCAGCAGTTTGAGCATCTCCTACGAGCAGTACTTC. Translated: CASSLSISYEQYF.

CDR3 DNA: TGTGCCACCGCGGGGGACAGACTCTCCTACAATGAGCAGTTCTTC. Translating gives CATAGDRLSYNEQFF. The rearrangement uses TRBV5-4 and TRBJ2-1; the D call may be TRBD1 or TRBD2 (7 bases each). The CDR3 runs to 15 residues. Germline values: CDR1 SGHNT, CDR2 YYREEE (reference sequence). Trimming removed 9 bases from V and 0 bases from J, with 16 bases in between.

The genes are TRBV5-1 and TRBJ2-5; 7 bases are shared with TRBD1. Per the germline V gene, CDR1 is SGHRS and CDR2 is YFSETQ. There are 15 residues in the CDR3. With V trimmed by 4 bases and J by 7 bases, 13 bases remained unmatched. The CDR3 region has the DNA TGCGCCAGCAGCCAGAGCCAGGGGGTCCAACGGACCCAGTACTTC. It codes for CASSQSQGVQRTQYF.

J is TRBJ2-5 and V is TRBV19; 10 bases are a match to TRBD1. CDR1 LNHDA and CDR2 SQIVND come from the germline V gene (reference sequence). This CDR3 region has 16 residues. V lost 3 bases and J lost 6; bases outside the gene matches: 10. The CDR3 nucleotides are TGTGCCAGTAGTATCGACTCCGGGACAGGGGCACAGACCCAGTACTTC. Amino acids: CASSIDSGTGAQTQYF.

The chain couples TRBV19 to TRBJ2-2; maybe TRBD1 (6 bases). The CDR3 spans 18 residues. The V gene's germline CDR1 is LNHDA and CDR2 SQIVND (reference sequence). V was clipped by 7 bases and J by 2 bases, with 23 bases between them. CDR3 sequence reads: CASTDGPNRASNTGELFF. For the CDR3, the DNA is TGTGCCAGTACCGATGGGCCCAACAGGGCATCTAACACCGGGGAGCTGTTTTTT.

The V call is TRBV7-9, the J call TRBJ1-2; D remains unclear. Germline V gene data show CDR1 as SEHNR and CDR2 as FQNEAQ (reference sequence). V was clipped by 11 bases and J by 2 bases, with 9 bases between them. The CDR3 is made up of 11 amino acids. CDR3: CAFWTNYGYTF. CDR3 sequence (DNA): TGTGCCTTTTGGACCAACTATGGCTACACCTTC.

The rearrangement uses TRBV12-5 and TRBJ1-1; D is perhaps TRBD1 (5 bases). Germline loops: CDR1 LGHNT, CDR2 FRNRAP. CDR3 size: 14 residues. V gave up 1 base and J gave up 0 bases, with 6 bases separating them. The CDR3 DNA reads as TGTGCTAGTGGTTTGGGACAGATGAACACTGAAGCTTTCTTT. Protein: CASGLGQMNTEAFF. The whole variable domain, remainder taken from reference TRBV12-5 and TRBJ1-1, is DARVTQTPRHKVTEMGQEVTMRCQPILGHNTVFWYRQTMMQGLELLAYFRNRAPLDDSGMPKDRFSAEMPDATLATLKIQPSEPRDSAVYFCASGLGQMNTEAFFGQGTRLTVV.

This chain uses TRBV27 with TRBJ2-5; D is perhaps TRBD1 or TRBD2 (5 bases each). The length of the CDR3 is 15 residues. Looked up from germline, CDR1 is MNHEY and CDR2 is SMNVEV (reference sequence). Trimming pared 5 bases from V and 5 bases from J, leaving 18 bases between. CDR3 sequence (DNA): TGTGCCAGCAGTAATGCCGGGGCCCCGGGGGAGACCCAGTACTTC. Its protein is CASSNAGAPGETQYF.

The rearrangement uses TRBV4-2 and TRBJ1-1; D gene unclear. Deletions cut 4 bases from V and 3 bases from J, with 12 bases between. The CDR3 is 14 amino acids. Germline CDR1 and CDR2: LGHNA and YNFKEQ. CDR3 residues: CASSRETDYTEAFF. The CDR3 coding sequence is TGTGCCAGCAGCCGGGAGACGGACTACACTGAAGCTTTCTTT.

The chain couples TRBV7-2 to TRBJ1-5, with D unresolved. The CDR3 spans 14 residues. V gave up 3 bases and J gave up 3 bases, with 9 bases separating them. Germline V gene data show CDR1 as SGHTA and CDR2 as FQGNSA. CDR3 DNA sequence: TGTGCCAGCAGCTTGCAGCCCTCCAATCAGCCCCAGCATTTT. This sequence encodes CASSLQPSNQPQHF.

J is TRBJ2-1 and V is TRBV27, with 7 bases matching TRBD1. Germline CDR1 reads MNHEY; CDR2 reads SMNVEV (reference sequence). The CDR3 loop spans 14 amino acids. The V segment lost 3 bases and the J segment 3 bases; nucleotides outside the gene matches: 2. CDR3 coding DNA: TGTGCCAGCAGTTTCCAGGGGGTCTACAATGAGCAGTTCTTC. Its protein is CASSFQGVYNEQFF.

V gene TRBV30 combines with J gene TRBJ1-1; D remains ambiguous. The V end lost 3 bases, the J end lost 4 bases, and 12 bases lay between the germline ends. The CDR3 sequence is 13 residues long. The V gene's germline CDR1 is GTSNPN and CDR2 SVGIG (reference sequence). CDR3 in amino acids: CAWRAYSSTEAFF. The CDR3 DNA follows: TGTGCCTGGAGGGCCTACTCGAGCACTGAAGCTTTCTTT.

This rearrangement joins TRBV6-4 to TRBJ2-1, with D unresolved. V was shortened by 4 bases and J by 3 bases, with 10 bases between the two germline ends. Germline lookup yields CDR1 MRHNA and CDR2 SNTAGT. The CDR3 contains 14 residues. The CDR3 sequence: CASSGSRGYNEQFF. As DNA, the CDR3 is TGTGCCAGCAGTGGGTCGCGAGGCTACAATGAGCAGTTCTTC.

The genes are TRBV6-2 or TRBV6-3 and TRBJ2-5; tentative D call: TRBD1 (6 bases). Trimming took 6 bases from V and 5 from J, leaving 16 bases between them. The CDR3 is 14 amino acids. Germline V gives CDR1 MNHEY, CDR2 SVGEGT. CDR3 amino acids: CASSATGLWETQYF. DNA for the CDR3: TGTGCCAGCAGCGCAACAGGGCTATGGGAGACCCAGTACTTC.

The chain recombines TRBV19 with TRBJ2-7, with D possibly called TRBD1 or TRBD2 (5 bases each). The CDR3 consists of 14 residues. Germline V CDR1 and CDR2: LNHDA, SQIVND (reference sequence). V lost 5 bases and J 5 bases, leaving 16 bases between the germline ends. Written as DNA, the CDR3 is TGTGCCAGTAGTCGTCGGGACCTTAGGGACGAGCAGTACTTC. Its protein is CASSRRDLRDEQYF.

The chain is built from TRBV3-1 (or the pseudogene TRBV3-2) and TRBJ1-4; tentatively, D is TRBD1 (6 bases). Per germline, CDR1 LGHDT and CDR2 YNNKEL (reference sequence). Trimming pared 3 bases from V and 7 bases from J, leaving 18 bases between. CDR3 length: 16 amino acids. CDR3 residues: CASSHFPQGVGEKLFF. For the CDR3, the DNA is TGTGCCAGCAGCCATTTCCCACAGGGAGTGGGTGAAAAACTGTTTTTT.

The rearrangement uses TRBV6-1 and TRBJ2-7, with D tentatively TRBD1 (5 bases). This CDR3 is 15 amino acids long. From germline, CDR1 is MNHNS and CDR2 SASEGT. V dropped 2 bases and J dropped 2 bases, with 13 bases sitting between them. The DNA for the CDR3 is TGTGCCAGCAGTGAATACCAGACAGCTGCCTACGAGCAGTACTTC. Its protein is CASSEYQTAAYEQYF.

The chain recombines TRBV10-2 with TRBJ1-5, with TRBD1 matching 11 bases. This CDR3 has 17 amino acids. V was pared by 5 bases and J by 0 bases, with 6 bases of the junction left unmatched. Germline values: CDR1 WSHSY, CDR2 SAAADI. The CDR3 spells CASSPGQGGYSNQPQHF. The CDR3 DNA is TGCGCCAGCAGTCCGGGACAGGGGGGATATAGCAATCAGCCCCAGCATTTT.

V gene TRBV27 combines with J gene TRBJ2-5, with 7 bases matching TRBD1. Trimming at V came to 4 bases and at J to 5 bases, leaving 7 bases not matched to a gene. The V gene's germline CDR1 is MNHEY and CDR2 SMNVEV (reference sequence). This CDR3 comprises 14 residues. The CDR3 DNA reads TGTGCCAGCAGTTACACCGGGACAGCGGAGACCCAGTACTTC. This sequence encodes CASSYTGTAETQYF.